A single sample gave rise to the 20 T cell receptor beta chains below, sequenced in a study of shared clonotypes between healthy human individuals. Clones were sequenced by immunoSEQ multiplex PCR, and TCRdb holds only the in-frame ones, with some missing. The sample lists around 200,000 clones; over 50% were seen once. Sample: memory CD4+ T cells sorted from blood. As for subset: CD45RA-negative fraction. The receptors derive from a man younger than 45 in good health.

The J gene is TRBJ2-5, the V gene TRBV5-4; 9 bases agree with TRBD1. Germline CDR1 SGHNT, CDR2 YYREEE (reference sequence). The CDR3 consists of 15 residues. The CDR3 DNA reads as TGTGCGCAGCAGAGGGCCCTGGGACAGGGTGAGACCCAGTACTTC. Protein product: CAQQRALGQGETQYF.

The genes are TRBV7-9 and TRBJ2-2; unclear D gene. V shed 1 base and J shed 3 bases, with 9 bases lying between them. The CDR3 runs 15 residues. Germline values: CDR1 SEHNR, CDR2 FQNEAQ (reference sequence). CDR3 loop: CASSLGDGDTGELFF. CDR3 nucleotide sequence: TGTGCCAGCAGCTTAGGAGACGGCGACACCGGGGAGCTGTTTTTT.

DNA for the CDR3: TGTGCCAGCAGCTTATTACTAGCGGGAGTCGTAAAAAAAGGGTACGAGCAGTACTTC. Amino acid sequence: CASSLLLAGVVKKGYEQYF. V gene TRBV7-2 combines with J gene TRBJ2-7; TRBD2 aligns across 11 bases. Trimming cost V 2 bases and J 4 bases; bases outside gene matches: 16. Germline V gives CDR1 SGHTA, CDR2 FQGNSA. There are 19 residues in the CDR3.

The gene calls are TRBV28 and TRBJ2-7; 10 bases match TRBD2. The CDR3 extends over 14 amino acids. The ends lost 3 bases at V and 6 bases at J; junction bases unmatched: 5. Looked up from germline, CDR1 is MDHEN and CDR2 is SYDVKM. Here the CDR3 DNA reads TGTGCCAGCAGTTTGTTAGCGGGAGGAAGCGAGCAGTACTTC. This gives the protein CASSLLAGGSEQYF. The full variable domain, completed using reference TRBV28 and TRBJ2-7, is DVKVTQSSRYLVKRTGEKVFLECVQDMDHENMFWYRQDPGLGLRLIYFSYDVKMKEKGDIPEGYSVSREKKERFSLILESASTNQTSMYLCASSLLAGGSEQYFGPGTRLTVT.

V and J are TRBV18 and TRBJ2-7, with 7 bases that match TRBD1. The CDR3 consists of 14 residues. The germline CDR1 and CDR2 sequences are KGHSH and LQKENI. Losses at the gene ends were 3 bases for V and 2 bases for J; bases not matched to a gene: 4. CDR3 DNA: TGTGCCAGCTCACCTTCGACAGGGACCTACGAGCAGTACTTC. Protein product: CASSPSTGTYEQYF.

The J gene is TRBJ2-2, the V gene TRBV5-1; 9 nucleotides align to TRBD1. The CDR3 spans 17 residues. Trimming removed 0 bases from V and 3 bases from J; junction bases left unmatched: 6. Germline V gives CDR1 SGHRS, CDR2 YFSETQ. The CDR3 region has the DNA TGCGCCAGCAGCTTGGCCACAGGGGGCGCGCACACCGGGGAGCTGTTTTTT. It codes for CASSLATGGAHTGELFF.

The chain carries TRBV7-2 and TRBJ2-7; D remains ambiguous. In germline, CDR1 is SGHTA, CDR2 FQGNSA. Trimming left V 1 base short and J 5 bases short, with 12 bases between. The CDR3 has 14 residues. In nucleotides, the CDR3 is TGTGCCAGCAGCTTAGGTCCGGCGTGGGACGAGCAGTACTTC. Translation: CASSLGPAWDEQYF.

This clone has only one observation. The gene calls are TRBV2 and TRBJ2-5; no reliable D call. The CDR3 spans 11 residues. The V end was cut by 8 bases, the J end by 4 bases, with 8 bases between. Looked up from germline, CDR1 is SNHLY and CDR2 is FYNNEI. The CDR3 DNA reads TGTGCCAGCCGACTGCGAGAGACCCAGTACTTC. This translates into CASRLRETQYF.

The DNA of the CDR3 is TGTGCCAGCAGGGGGGGTGGTTATGGAAGAGAGACCCAGTACTTC. Protein sequence: CASRGGGYGRETQYF. V usage is TRBV6-6 and J usage is TRBJ2-5, with a weak D call TRBD2 (6 bases). Per the germline V gene, CDR1 is MNHNY and CDR2 is SVGAGI (reference sequence). The CDR3 runs to 15 residues. Trimming took off 6 bases at V and 4 bases at J, with 18 bases between the two ends.

As concerns this clone: A much more abundant neighbour one base away suggests this may be a read error. The chain uses TRBV6-1 and TRBJ2-7; no clear D gene. The germline gives CDR1 MNHNS, CDR2 SASEGT. The V and J ends lost 6 bases and 2 bases respectively, with 5 bases between them. The CDR3 runs to 11 residues. CDR3 amino acids: CASRAPYEQYF. As DNA, the CDR3 is TGTGCCAGCAGGGCCCCCTACGAGCAGTACTTC.

The rearrangement links TRBV5-6 to TRBJ1-2, with 7 bases lining up with TRBD1. Germline loops: CDR1 SGHDT, CDR2 YYEEEE. The J segment lost 1 base and the V segment lost 1 base, leaving 4 bases of the junction unmatched. The CDR3 runs 15 residues. The CDR3 spells CASSLWDSLNYGYTF. The CDR3 coding sequence is TGTGCCAGCAGCTTGTGGGACAGCCTTAACTATGGCTACACCTTC.

This clone has only a few counts. The chain uses TRBV27 and TRBJ1-5; the D is unclear. Germline CDR1 reads MNHEY; CDR2 reads SMNVEV (reference sequence). The CDR3 totals 13 residues. The V end was cut by 5 bases, the J end by 3 bases, with 8 bases between. The CDR3 is CASSPDHNQPQHF. The CDR3 DNA reads TGTGCCAGCAGTCCGGACCACAATCAGCCCCAGCATTTT.

The chain recombines TRBV5-6 with TRBJ2-1; no clear D. Germline CDR1 reads SGHDT; CDR2 reads YYEEEE. The CDR3 length is 13 residues. Trimming removed 4 bases from V and 6 bases from J, with 11 bases in between. The chain's CDR3 is CASSPSWGNEQFF. The DNA of the CDR3 is TGTGCCAGCAGCCCCTCATGGGGCAATGAGCAGTTCTTC. Full variable domain (missing parts from reference TRBV5-6 and TRBJ2-1): DAGVTQSPTHLIKTRGQQVTLRCSPKSGHDTVSWYQQALGQGPQFIFQYYEEEERQRGNFPDRFSGHQFPNYSSELNVNALLLGDSALYLCASSPSWGNEQFFGPGTRLTVL.

The chain is built from TRBV4-2 and TRBJ2-3; D is uncertain. CDR3 length: 17 amino acids. Trimming removed 2 bases from V and 0 bases from J, with 15 bases in between. Germline CDR1 reads LGHNA; CDR2 reads YNFKEQ. CDR3 bases: TGTGCCAGCAGCCAATCCCCTGGTGGGAAAAGCACAGATACGCAGTATTTT. This codes for CASSQSPGGKSTDTQYF.

This clone was seen only a few times. The chain couples TRBV5-1 to TRBJ1-2; D is uncertain. Trimming took off 2 bases at V and 2 bases at J, with 7 bases between the two ends. The CDR3 has 13 amino acids. Germline CDR1 SGHRS, CDR2 YFSETQ. The CDR3: CASSFTANYGYTF. In DNA, the CDR3 is TGCGCCAGCAGCTTCACAGCGAACTATGGCTACACCTTC.

V usage is TRBV7-9 and J usage is TRBJ2-1; 10 bases match TRBD1. The CDR3 is 15 residues long. Germline assignment: CDR1 SEHNR and CDR2 FQNEAQ (reference sequence). Losses at the gene ends were 6 bases for V and 4 bases for J; bases not matched to a gene: 6. This CDR3 is CASSYRQGAYNEQFF. CDR3 in DNA: TGTGCCAGCAGTTATCGACAGGGGGCTTACAATGAGCAGTTCTTC.

This rearrangement joins TRBV5-1 to TRBJ2-1; 7 nucleotides match TRBD2. Germline lookup yields CDR1 SGHRS and CDR2 YFSETQ. Germline trimming cut 0 bases from V and 0 bases from J; bases unmatched to any gene: 3. This CDR3 has 16 amino acids. CDR3 coding DNA: TGCGCCAGCAGCTTGGCAACTAGCGTCTCCTACAATGAGCAGTTCTTC. It is translated as CASSLATSVSYNEQFF.

The chain is built from TRBV28 and TRBJ1-5; 7 nucleotides line up with TRBD1. V gave up 5 bases and J gave up 10 bases; unmatched junction bases: 2. The CDR3 totals 11 residues. CDR1 and CDR2 from the germline V gene are MDHEN and SYDVKM. The CDR3 here is CASSDRAPQHF. In DNA form, the CDR3 reads TGTGCCAGCAGTGACAGGGCCCCCCAGCATTTT. Complete variable domain (other parts from reference TRBV28 and TRBJ1-5): DVKVTQSSRYLVKRTGEKVFLECVQDMDHENMFWYRQDPGLGLRLIYFSYDVKMKEKGDIPEGYSVSREKKERFSLILESASTNQTSMYLCASSDRAPQHFGDGTRLSIL.

This clone occurred once. This chain links TRBV11-2 with TRBJ1-5; D gene ambiguous. There are 15 residues in the CDR3. Per germline, CDR1 SGHAT and CDR2 FQNNGV. The V end lost 2 bases, the J end lost 3 bases, and 11 bases lay between the germline ends. In DNA form, the CDR3 reads TGTGCCAGCAGCTTACGGTGGCAGGTCAATCAGCCCCAGCATTTT. Encoded protein: CASSLRWQVNQPQHF.

The chain couples TRBV10-3 to TRBJ1-1; D is ambiguous. The germline V and J ends were trimmed by 4 bases and 1 base, with 13 bases remaining between them. Germline lookup yields CDR1 ENHRY and CDR2 SYGVKD. The CDR3 totals 15 residues. The CDR3 bases are TGTGCCATCAGTGGGAGGGTTTTCCAGAACACTGAAGCTTTCTTT. Amino acid sequence: CAISGRVFQNTEAFF.